The 4 T cell receptor beta chains in this list originate from one sample, sequenced in a study of shared clonotypes between healthy human individuals. Produced via immunoSEQ multiplex PCR; TCRdb's table is partial and in-frame only. The sample holds under 1,100,000 clones, 75% to 85% seen once. The sample taken for sequencing was memory CD4+ T cells from PBMCs. Indicated subset: CD45RA-negative fraction. These receptors all come from a man younger than 35 in good health. Some clones in this sample may be carry-over from other donors' samples.

This clone was observed a single time. The rearrangement uses TRBV28 and TRBJ2-7; 9 positions agree with TRBD2. There are 17 residues in the CDR3. Germline V CDR1 and CDR2: MDHEN, SYDVKM. V was clipped by 4 bases and J by 3 bases; unmatched bases: 13. The CDR3 bases are TGTGCCAGCAGTTCTCCAGGGCGGGAGGGCCGAGGCTACGAGCAGTACTTC. This sequence encodes CASSSPGREGRGYEQYF. Supplemented by reference TRBV28 and TRBJ2-7, the full variable domain reads DVKVTQSSRYLVKRTGEKVFLECVQDMDHENMFWYRQDPGLGLRLIYFSYDVKMKEKGDIPEGYSVSREKKERFSLILESASTNQTSMYLCASSSPGREGRGYEQYFGPGTRLTVT.

The chain recombines TRBV28 with TRBJ2-2; TRBD2 might be the D (6 bases). V was shortened by 6 bases and J by 0 bases, with 14 bases between the two germline ends. This CDR3 is built from 16 residues. Germline V gives CDR1 MDHEN, CDR2 SYDVKM. The CDR3 loop is CASSVLGTSNTGELFF. CDR3 in DNA: TGTGCCAGCAGCGTTCTGGGGACTTCGAACACCGGGGAGCTGTTTTTT.

This clone was observed a single time. The genes are TRBV7-8 and TRBJ2-2; D perhaps matches TRBD1 (6 bases). CDR3 length equals 14 residues. Trimming shortened V by 3 bases and J by 6 bases, and 11 bases separated the two germline ends. CDR1 and CDR2 from the germline V gene are SGHVS and FQNEAQ. The CDR3 is CASSFIQGPGELFF. CDR3 DNA: TGTGCCAGCAGCTTCATACAGGGTCCCGGGGAGCTGTTTTTT.

Notes on this clone: Other nucleotide sequences in the sample specify the same CDR3. The J gene is TRBJ1-5, the V gene TRBV2, with 9 bases lining up with TRBD1. There are 14 residues in the CDR3. Germline assignment: CDR1 SNHLY and CDR2 FYNNEI. The trim removed 6 bases at V and 5 bases at J, leaving 5 bases unmatched. CDR3 in amino acids: CASSATGGYQPQHF. In DNA, the CDR3 is TGTGCCAGCAGCGCAACAGGGGGCTATCAGCCCCAGCATTTT.